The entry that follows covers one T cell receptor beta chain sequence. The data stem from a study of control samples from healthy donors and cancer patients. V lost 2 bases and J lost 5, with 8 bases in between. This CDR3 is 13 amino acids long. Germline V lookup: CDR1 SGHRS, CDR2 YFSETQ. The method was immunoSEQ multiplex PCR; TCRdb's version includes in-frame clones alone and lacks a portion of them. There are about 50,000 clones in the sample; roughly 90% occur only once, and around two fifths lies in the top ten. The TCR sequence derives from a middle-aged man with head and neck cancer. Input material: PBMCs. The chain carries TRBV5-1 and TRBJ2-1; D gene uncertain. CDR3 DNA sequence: TGCGCCAGCAGCTTTATGGTTCACAATGAGCAGTTCTTC. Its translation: CASSFMVHNEQFF.